These 17 T cell receptor beta chains originate from one sample sequenced in a study of T cells after yellow fever vaccination. TCRdb processed the 5' RACE reads anew with MiXCR; each CDR3 protein has one entry. The table shows hundreds of thousands of distinct CDR3 sequences, with around 9.3% occurring only once. The input for sequencing was CD4+ T cells sorted from PBMCs, taken 5 days after the yellow fever booster vaccination. These receptors all stem from a man between 18 and 29 years old who received the YFV17D yellow fever vaccine.

This clonotype was counted between two and nine times. This sequence joins TRBV5-1 and TRBJ2-2; D tentatively fits TRBD1 or TRBD2 (5 bases each). Germline V gene lookup returns CDR1 SGHRS and CDR2 YFSETQ. V was cut by 5 bases and J by 5 bases, with 16 bases left in between. The length of the CDR3 is 15 residues. The CDR3 loop is CASSSGTIGTGELFF. The CDR3 region has the DNA TGCGCCAGCAGTTCCGGGACCATCGGGACCGGGGAGCTGTTTTTT.

This clonotype was observed a few times. The chain carries TRBV20-1 and TRBJ1-1; TRBD1 aligns across 7 bases. The CDR3 runs to 13 residues. CDR1 DFQATT and CDR2 SNEGSKA come from the germline V gene (reference sequence). V dropped 6 bases and J dropped 6; count of bases not matched to a gene: 10. The CDR3 loop is CSARHRGVAEAFF. CDR3 nucleotides: TGCAGTGCCAGGCACAGGGGCGTAGCTGAAGCTTTCTTT.

This clonotype was seen repeatedly, ten times or more. This chain connects TRBV10-2 to TRBJ2-3; TRBD2 aligns across 11 bases. CDR3 length equals 17 residues. V was pared by 6 bases and J by 3 bases, with 11 bases of the junction left unmatched. The germline gives CDR1 WSHSY, CDR2 SAAADI. CDR3: CASRLGASGGKTDTQYF. CDR3 bases: TGCGCCAGCAGGCTAGGGGCTAGCGGGGGGAAAACAGATACGCAGTATTTT.

This clonotype has only a few counts. The chain employs TRBV20-1 and TRBJ1-2; TRBD1 matches 8 bases. Germline V gene lookup returns CDR1 DFQATT and CDR2 SNEGSKA (reference sequence). The CDR3 is made up of 15 amino acids. V trimming: 0 bases; J trimming: 6 bases; junction bases outside the gene matches: 9. The CDR3 DNA sequence: TGCAGTGCTAGAGATTTAAGGCAGGGGGCGCATGGCTACACCTTC. This codes for CSARDLRQGAHGYTF.

This clonotype was found a few times. The chain combines TRBV6-2 or TRBV6-3 with TRBJ1-2, with TRBD1 as a possible D gene (6 bases). This CDR3 comprises 15 residues. Trimming left V 8 bases short and J 6 bases short, with 22 bases between. Per germline, CDR1 MNHEY and CDR2 SVGEGT. Here the CDR3 DNA reads TGTGCCAGCTCCTACCTTATGGGAGGGGGAGATGGCTACACCTTC. Its translation is CASSYLMGGGDGYTF.

This clonotype has at least ten counts. V is TRBV20-1 and J is TRBJ1-1, with 7 bases aligning to TRBD1. Germline CDR1 reads DFQATT; CDR2 reads SNEGSKA (reference sequence). The trim removed 0 bases at V and 3 bases at J, leaving 7 bases unmatched. The CDR3 has 15 amino acids. CDR3 nucleotide sequence: TGCAGTGCTAGAGATAGGAAGGGGGCGGACACTGAAGCTTTCTTT. Residues: CSARDRKGADTEAFF.

This clonotype was observed many times. The CDR3 protein is CSVEGEAKNIQYF. The CDR3 DNA is TGCAGCGTTGAGGGGGAAGCCAAAAACATTCAGTACTTC. The rearrangement uses TRBV29-1 and TRBJ2-4; perhaps D is TRBD1 or TRBD2 (5 bases each). The V end was cut by 3 bases, the J end by 0 bases, with 6 bases between. The CDR3 has 13 amino acids. Looked up from germline, CDR1 is SQVTM and CDR2 is ANQGSEA.

This CDR3 reads CSAISLADTDTQYF. In nucleotides, the CDR3 is TGCAGTGCTATCTCCCTAGCGGACACAGATACGCAGTATTTT. This chain connects TRBV20-1 to TRBJ2-3; 7 bases match TRBD2. The CDR3 has 14 residues. Germline CDR1 is DFQATT and CDR2 is SNEGSKA (reference sequence). V lost 4 bases to trimming and J lost 2 bases; unmatched junction nucleotides: 6.

This clonotype showed up just a few times. The chain recombines TRBV27 with TRBJ2-7, with D tentatively TRBD1 (6 bases). This CDR3 spans 15 amino acids. V lost 4 bases, J lost 2 bases, and 15 bases lay in between. Germline CDR1 MNHEY, CDR2 SMNVEV (reference sequence). The DNA for the CDR3 is TGTGCCAGCAGTTCCTCAATGGACAGAACCTACGAGCAGTACTTC. Its translation is CASSSSMDRTYEQYF.

This clonotype has more than one count but fewer than ten. The chain links TRBV7-2 to TRBJ1-6; the match to TRBD1 covers 7 bases. The length of the CDR3 is 16 residues. Germline V gene sequence: CDR1 SGHTA, CDR2 FQGNSA. J was trimmed by 4 bases and V by 5 bases; bases with no gene match: 8. CDR3 region: CASSPRQGGYNSPLHF. The CDR3 region has the DNA TGTGCCAGCAGCCCCCGACAGGGCGGATATAATTCACCCCTCCACTTT.

This clonotype appeared a few times. Germline and junction disagree at one end, which may indicate a read error. V is TRBV4-2 and J is TRBJ2-3, with D possibly being TRBD2 (5 bases). This CDR3 contains 16 residues. The V gene's germline CDR1 is LGHNA and CDR2 YNFKEQ. The CDR3 DNA reads as TGTGCCAGCATCCAAGATCTATACGGGGGCACAGATACGCAGTATTTT. It codes for CASIQDLYGGTDTQYF.

This clonotype was found a few times. The V gene is TRBV6-6, the J gene TRBJ2-7, with D perhaps TRBD1 (7 bases). The ends were cut back, 8 bases at V and 5 bases at J, with 19 bases in the middle. This CDR3 has 14 residues. CDR1 is MNHNY, CDR2 SVGAGI, per germline (reference sequence). CDR3 sequence: CASAGPRGANEQYV. CDR3 sequence (DNA): TGTGCCAGCGCCGGTCCCAGGGGGGCGAACGAGCAGTACGTC.

V is TRBV5-1 and J is TRBJ2-7, with TRBD1 matching over 9 bases. The CDR3 covers 13 residues. The V segment lost 4 bases and the J segment 3 bases; nucleotides outside the gene matches: 2. Looked up from germline, CDR1 is SGHRS and CDR2 is YFSETQ. CDR3: CASSPTGGYEQYV. The CDR3 coding sequence is TGCGCCAGCAGCCCGACAGGGGGCTACGAGCAGTACGTC.

This clonotype was observed a few times. This rearrangement joins TRBV7-7 to TRBJ2-2, with D perhaps matching TRBD1 (5 bases). There are 14 residues in the CDR3. From germline, CDR1 is SSHAT and CDR2 FNYEAQ (reference sequence). V lost 5 bases to trimming and J lost 1 base, with 8 bases between them. The chain's CDR3 is CASSIRENTGELFF. Written as DNA, the CDR3 is TGTGCCAGCAGCATCAGGGAGAACACCGGGGAGCTGTTTTTT.

This clonotype occurred a few times. The chain has TRBV5-1 and TRBJ1-1, with TRBD1 matching over 7 bases. V lost 4 bases, J lost 0 bases, and 6 bases stayed unmatched. The germline CDR1 and CDR2 sequences are SGHRS and YFSETQ. CDR3 length: 15 residues. Here the CDR3 DNA reads TGCGCCAGCAGCCGCGCAGGGGGTATGAACACTGAAGCTTTCTTT. It yields the protein CASSRAGGMNTEAFF.

This clonotype was seen at least ten times. The chain uses TRBV5-1 and TRBJ2-2; TRBD1 agrees at 7 bases. CDR3 size: 15 residues. Germline trimming cut 4 bases from V and 4 bases from J; bases unmatched to any gene: 7. Per germline, CDR1 SGHRS and CDR2 YFSETQ. DNA of the CDR3: TGCGCCAGCAGCGAGCGGACAGGCCTCACCGGGGAGCTGTTTTTT. Translated, it gives CASSERTGLTGELFF. Full variable domain (outside the CDR3, taken from reference TRBV5-1 and TRBJ2-2): KAGVTQTPRYLIKTRGQQVTLSCSPISGHRSVSWYQQTPGQGLQFLFEYFSETQRNKGNFPGRFSGRQFSNSRSEMNVSTLELGDSALYLCASSERTGLTGELFFGEGSRLTVL.

This clonotype has ten or more counts. The chain couples TRBV6-2 or TRBV6-3 to TRBJ1-5; D is unresolved. Germline V lookup: CDR1 MNHEY, CDR2 SVGEGT. The CDR3 has 15 amino acids. The germline V and J ends were trimmed by 0 bases and 4 bases, with 10 bases remaining between them. The CDR3 bases are TGTGCCAGCAGTTACTCGGACCTAGGGAATCAGCCCCAGCATTTT. Its protein product is CASSYSDLGNQPQHF.